Only one count was recorded for the clone carrying this T cell receptor (beta chain). The entry originates in a study of T cell repertoires in cytomegalovirus infection. TCRdb re-called the reads with MiXCR, one entry per CDR3 protein. The data hold hundreds of thousands of distinct CDR3 sequences, with 20% to 25% observed a single time. The junction had 11 bases not matched to a gene; V was cut back by 5 bases and J by 5 bases. The CDR3 extends over 16 amino acids. Looked up from germline, CDR1 is SEHNR and CDR2 is FQNEAQ (reference sequence). The clonotype originates from a human donor in good health (CMV status not recorded). Some clones in this sample may be carry-over from other donors' samples. V gene TRBV7-9 combines with J gene TRBJ1-1; 10 nucleotides line up with TRBD1. Source material: CD8+ T cells from PBMCs. The CDR3: CASSPEGGQGETEAFF. Here the CDR3 DNA reads TGTGCCAGCAGCCCCGAGGGCGGACAGGGGGAGACTGAAGCTTTCTTT.